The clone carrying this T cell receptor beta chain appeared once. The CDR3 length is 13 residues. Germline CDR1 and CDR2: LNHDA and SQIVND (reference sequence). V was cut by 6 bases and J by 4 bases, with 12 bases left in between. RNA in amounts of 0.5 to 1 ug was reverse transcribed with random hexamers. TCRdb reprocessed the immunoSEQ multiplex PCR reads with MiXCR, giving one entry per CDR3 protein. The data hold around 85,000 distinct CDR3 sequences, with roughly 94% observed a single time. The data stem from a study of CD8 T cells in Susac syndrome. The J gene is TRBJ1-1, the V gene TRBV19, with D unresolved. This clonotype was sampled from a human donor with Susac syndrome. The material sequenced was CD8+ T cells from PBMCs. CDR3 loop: CASRDVLGTEAFF. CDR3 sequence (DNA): TGTGCCAGTAGGGACGTCCTGGGCACTGAAGCTTTCTTT.